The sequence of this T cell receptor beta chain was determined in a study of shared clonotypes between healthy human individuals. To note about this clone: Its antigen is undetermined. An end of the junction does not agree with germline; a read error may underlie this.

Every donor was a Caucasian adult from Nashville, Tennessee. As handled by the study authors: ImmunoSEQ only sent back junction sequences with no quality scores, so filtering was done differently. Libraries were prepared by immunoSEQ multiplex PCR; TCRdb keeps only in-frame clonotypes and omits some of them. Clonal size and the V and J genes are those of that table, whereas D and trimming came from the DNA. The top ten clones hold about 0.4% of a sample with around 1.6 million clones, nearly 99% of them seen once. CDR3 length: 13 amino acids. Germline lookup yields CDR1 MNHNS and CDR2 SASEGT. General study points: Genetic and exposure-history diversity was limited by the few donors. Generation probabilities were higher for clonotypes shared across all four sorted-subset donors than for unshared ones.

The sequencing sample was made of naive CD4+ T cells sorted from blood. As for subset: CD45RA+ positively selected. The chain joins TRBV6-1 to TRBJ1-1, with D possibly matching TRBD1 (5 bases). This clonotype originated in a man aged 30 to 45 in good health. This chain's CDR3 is CASSPERRQHGLF. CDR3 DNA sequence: TGTGCCAGCAGTCCCGAGAGGAGACAGCACGGCCTCTTT.